A single sample is the source of the 18 T cell receptor beta chains below, sequenced in a study of OX40 agonist ivuxolimab in advanced cancers. Sequencing used immunoSEQ multiplex PCR; TCRdb keeps in-frame clones, though not all of them. The repertoire has about 93,000 clones, roughly 87% of them found once; the top ten carry under 0.35%. The sample in question was CD4+ or CD8+ T cells sorted from blood, obtained in a trial of the OX40 agonist ivuxolimab. These receptors were taken from an adult with an advanced solid tumor such as melanoma, head and neck, liver or kidney cancer.

This chain connects TRBV10-1 to TRBJ2-7; 12 bases are shared with TRBD2. Germline loops: CDR1 WNHNN, CDR2 SYGVQD (reference sequence). The CDR3 consists of 17 residues. V lost 8 bases and J lost 1; bases outside the gene matches: 12. The CDR3 here is CASPVGLAGNFSYEQYF. For the CDR3, the DNA is TGCGCCAGCCCTGTCGGACTAGCGGGGAATTTTTCCTACGAGCAGTACTTC.

This rearrangement joins TRBV19 to TRBJ1-5; unclear D gene. The CDR3 extends over 16 amino acids. From germline, CDR1 is LNHDA and CDR2 SQIVND (reference sequence). V was clipped by 6 bases and J by 3 bases, with 18 bases between them. CDR3 sequence: CASSPIGGPDNQPQHF. CDR3 in DNA: TGTGCCAGTAGCCCGATTGGTGGGCCGGACAATCAGCCCCAGCATTTT.

This clone was recorded once. The gene calls are TRBV25-1 and TRBJ2-2; D may correspond to TRBD1 or TRBD2 (6 bases each). There are 15 residues in the CDR3. V lost 1 base to trimming and J lost 6 bases, with 12 bases between them. Germline V gene sequence: CDR1 MGHDK, CDR2 SYGVNS. DNA for the CDR3: TGTGCCAGCAGTGAATGGGGGGCGCGAGCCGGGGAGCTGTTTTTT. Amino acid sequence: CASSEWGARAGELFF.

The V call is TRBV7-2, the J call TRBJ2-7; TRBD2 matches at 12 bases. With 1 base clipped from V and 7 bases from J, the junction kept 5 bases outside the gene matches. The CDR3 is 15 residues long. Germline lookup yields CDR1 SGHTA and CDR2 FQGNSA. The CDR3 nucleotides read TGTGCCAGCAGCTTAGGGCTAGCGGGAGGGGGAGAGCAGTACTTC. This gives the protein CASSLGLAGGGEQYF. Full variable domain (missing parts from reference TRBV7-2 and TRBJ2-7): GAGVSQSPSNKVTEKGKDVELRCDPISGHTALYWYRQSLGQGLEFLIYFQGNSAPDKSGLPSDRFSAERTGGSVSTLTIQRTQQEDSAVYLCASSLGLAGGGEQYFGPGTRLTVT.

The V gene is TRBV28, the J gene TRBJ2-1, with D unclear. V lost 10 bases and J lost 4, with 20 bases in between. This CDR3 region has 15 residues. Germline lookup yields CDR1 MDHEN and CDR2 SYDVKM. The CDR3 DNA reads TGTGCCACCCTTTCAGGTGGTGGAGAATACAATGAGCAGTTCTTC. It yields the protein CATLSGGGEYNEQFF. The whole variable domain, filled in from reference TRBV28 and TRBJ2-1, reads DVKVTQSSRYLVKRTGEKVFLECVQDMDHENMFWYRQDPGLGLRLIYFSYDVKMKEKGDIPEGYSVSREKKERFSLILESASTNQTSMYLCATLSGGGEYNEQFFGPGTRLTVL.

This clone was seen a single time. CDR3 sequence reads: CASSLYQETQYF. The CDR3, as DNA: TGTGCCAGCTCTCTGTACCAAGAGACCCAGTACTTC. The chain employs TRBV18 and TRBJ2-5, with D unclear. V was trimmed by 6 bases and J by 0 bases, leaving 5 bases between them. Germline V gene lookup returns CDR1 KGHSH and CDR2 LQKENI. The CDR3 has 12 residues.

This rearrangement joins TRBV18 to TRBJ1-2; no reliable D call. This CDR3 is 17 amino acids long. Germline CDR1 reads KGHSH; CDR2 reads LQKENI. The V end lost 6 bases, the J end lost 0 bases, and 20 bases lay between the germline ends. This CDR3 is CASSHGRGITANYGYTF. Written as DNA, the CDR3 is TGTGCCAGCTCTCACGGACGTGGCATCACCGCTAACTATGGCTACACCTTC.

The chain recombines TRBV9 with TRBJ2-3; tentatively, D is TRBD1 (5 bases). Germline CDR1 and CDR2: SGDLS and YYNGEE. V lost 3 bases, J lost 0 bases, and 14 bases lay in between. This CDR3 contains 16 residues. Here the CDR3 reads CASSASGLLSTDTQYF. CDR3 coding DNA: TGTGCCAGCAGCGCATCAGGGTTATTGAGCACAGATACGCAGTATTTT.

The chain has TRBV9 and TRBJ1-3, with D perhaps TRBD1 (5 bases). Germline V gene lookup returns CDR1 SGDLS and CDR2 YYNGEE. V lost 0 bases to trimming and J lost 0 bases, with 13 bases between them. This CDR3 region has 17 residues. CDR3 sequence: CASSVAPGMNSGNTIYF. CDR3 nucleotide sequence: TGTGCCAGCAGCGTAGCCCCAGGGATGAACTCTGGAAACACCATATATTTT.

The chain links TRBV14 to TRBJ1-2; D is ambiguous. Germline values: CDR1 SGHDN, CDR2 FVKESK. The CDR3 is 14 residues long. Between the trimmed V and J ends, which lost 4 bases and 2 bases, there was a span of 11 bases. CDR3 residues: CASSPGRLNYGYTF. The CDR3, as DNA: TGTGCCAGCAGCCCAGGCCGGCTAAACTATGGCTACACCTTC.

CDR3 sequence (DNA): TGTGCCAGCAGCTCGACAGCTAGGACGGATGAAAAACTGTTTTTT. It translates to CASSSTARTDEKLFF. V usage is TRBV5-4 and J usage is TRBJ1-4, with TRBD1 as a possible D gene (5 bases). CDR3 length equals 15 residues. Trimming removed 3 bases at V and 6 bases at J, with 15 bases between. Per the germline V gene, CDR1 is SGHNT and CDR2 is YYREEE (reference sequence).

This clone showed up just once. This chain joins TRBV20-1 and TRBJ2-1; no reliable D call. V was shortened by 1 base and J by 8 bases, with 6 bases between the two germline ends. The CDR3 is made up of 11 amino acids. Germline-derived CDR1 and CDR2 are DFQATT and SNEGSKA (reference sequence). The CDR3 reads CSARVFDEQFF. The CDR3 DNA reads as TGCAGTGCTAGAGTTTTCGATGAGCAGTTCTTC.

The V and J genes are TRBV2 and TRBJ2-1; TRBD2 matches 13 bases. Germline CDR1 and CDR2: SNHLY and FYNNEI. V shed 6 bases, J shed 1 base, and the junction held 6 bases outside the gene matches. This CDR3 spans 17 amino acids. CDR3 residues: CASSGLAGALSYNEQFF. The DNA for the CDR3 is TGTGCCAGCAGCGGACTAGCGGGGGCTTTGTCCTACAATGAGCAGTTCTTC.

The chain is built from TRBV19 and TRBJ1-1; tentative D call: TRBD1 (6 bases). Looked up from germline, CDR1 is LNHDA and CDR2 is SQIVND (reference sequence). The CDR3 totals 15 residues. Trimming took off 3 bases at V and 3 bases at J, with 14 bases between the two ends. The DNA of the CDR3 is TGTGCCAGTAGTATGGGCAGGGCAGGGGACACTGAAGCTTTCTTT. Its translation is CASSMGRAGDTEAFF.

The gene calls are TRBV28 and TRBJ2-1, with D possibly being TRBD2 (5 bases). Germline loops: CDR1 MDHEN, CDR2 SYDVKM. The CDR3 loop spans 16 amino acids. V shed 7 bases and J shed 3 bases, with 19 bases lying between them. The CDR3 reads CASTPIRESLYNEQFF. DNA for the CDR3: TGTGCCAGCACCCCTATAAGGGAGTCCCTCTACAATGAGCAGTTCTTC.

The table lists this clone with a few counts. The rearrangement joins TRBV7-9 to TRBJ1-1; D uncertain. Trimming shortened V by 5 bases and J by 3 bases, and 7 bases separated the two germline ends. Germline V lookup: CDR1 SEHNR, CDR2 FQNEAQ (reference sequence). This CDR3 has 12 residues. In nucleotides, the CDR3 is TGTGCCAGCAGCCACTCCGACACTGAAGCTTTCTTT. Its protein product is CASSHSDTEAFF.

This sequence joins TRBV6-5 and TRBJ2-7, with TRBD1 as a possible D gene (6 bases). CDR1 is MNHEY, CDR2 SVGAGI, per germline. V dropped 0 bases and J dropped 2 bases, with 11 bases sitting between them. This CDR3 has 15 residues. CDR3 in amino acids: CASSYSNQGTYEQYF. The CDR3 nucleotides read TGTGCCAGCAGTTACTCGAATCAGGGGACCTACGAGCAGTACTTC.

This chain joins TRBV5-6 and TRBJ2-6, with 8 bases aligning to TRBD2. Germline V lookup: CDR1 SGHDT, CDR2 YYEEEE. Trimming took 0 bases from V and 0 from J; bases not matched to a gene: 8. The CDR3 runs to 19 residues. In DNA form, the CDR3 reads TGTGCCAGCAGCTTGGTTGGAGGACTAGCCTTCTCTGGGGCCAACGTCCTGACTTTC. Amino acids: CASSLVGGLAFSGANVLTF.